This T cell receptor beta chain was sequenced for a study of vaccination effects on CD4 cells after COVID-19 (dated by TCRdb to between 2020 and 2023). For the wider study: Across the study, the median time from the second dose to post-vaccine sampling was 72 days (range 14 to 241). The study compared SARS-CoV-2 spike-specific CD4+ TCR repertoires before and after mRNA vaccination in COVID-19 convalescent patients and infection-naive vaccine recipients. The full study included 10 COVID-19 convalescent patients and several SARS-CoV-2-naive healthy vaccine recipients. In the study, cultures from other donors were sequenced using the Oncomine TCR Beta short-read assay on an Illumina iSeq 100. The paper's findings and limits, for the study overall: Among healthy vaccine recipients, nearly all vaccine-induced clones were SARS-CoV-2 mono-reactive, and just 1 of 255 was cross-reactive with common cold coronaviruses. Limitations of the study were the small number of convalescent patients and the absence of early post-infection timepoints. At late post-vaccination timepoints, both infection-induced and vaccine-induced clones showed marked clonal contraction, consistent with waning T cell responses.

This clone was seen a few times. The antigen it binds to is not known. Within one base of it there is no much larger clone, and no base qualities were kept. The ViraFEST assay stimulated PBMC with viral peptide pools and then used TCR sequencing to identify antigen-specific CD4+ T cell clonotypes by expansion. After more than 9 days of culture, CD4+ T cells were isolated with the EasySep CD4+ T cell isolation kit. Each participant received two doses of an mRNA SARS-CoV-2 vaccine, either BNT162b2 or mRNA-1273. The absence of prior SARS-CoV-2 infection in healthy vaccine recipients was confirmed by negative nucleocapsid antibodies before and after vaccination. Approximately 2 million PBMC per well were cultured with 10 ug/ml peptides in IMDM containing around 5% human AB serum, around 10 IU/ml IL-2 and gentamicin. Half of the culture medium was replaced with fresh IL-2-containing medium on days 3 and 7. Unless noted otherwise, every peptide stimulation condition was grown in triplicate wells. Using Ficoll-Paque Plus gradient centrifugation, PBMC were separated from whole blood and then either used fresh or cryopreserved at -140C. The spike proteins of SARS-CoV-2 and of the common cold coronaviruses HCoV-NL63, HCoV-OC43 and HCoV-229E were spanned by overlapping peptide pools. The QIAamp micro DNA kit was used to extract genomic DNA from the cultured CD4+ T cells.

The method behind the library was the immunoSEQ multiplex PCR assay. DNA from the CD4+ T cells that had been cultured and isolated underwent TCR beta CDR3 sequencing. The paper's data handling went like this. Non-productive TCR sequences were discarded, and reads were trimmed to the CDR3 region, with only CDR3s of 7 or more amino acids retained. The MANAFEST web app was used to pick out antigen-specific clonotypes by comparing their expansion in peptide wells with that in reference cultures. To count as positive, a clone had to show expansion at FDR<0.05 compared with the reference and with all other wells, an odds ratio above 5, and a frequency above 0.1% in two replicate wells. Cross-reactive clonotypes were defined as significantly expanded in SARS-CoV-2 spike wells and in at least one common cold coronavirus spike condition. CDR3 similarity was assessed by Levenshtein distance using the stringdist R package, and unrooted trees were constructed with ape in R 3.6.1. Drawn from immuneACCESS, this table holds only the in-frame rearrangements with V and J called that TCRdb kept. Clones are partly lost; checked studies trace under half to an unresolved V gene and leave the rest unexplained. V, J and clone size were drawn from that table, and D and trimming were deduced from the DNA. The sample has 20,000 to 30,000 clones on record, roughly two thirds of them singletons. The top ten clonotypes cover roughly 8.7% of the sample.

CDR1 is given as LNHDA and CDR2 as SQIVND, both from the germline V gene (reference sequence). Trimming costs V 1 base and J 3 bases, and their ends lie 10 bases apart. The cysteine opens and the phenylalanine closes a CDR3 of 15 amino acids. Solely the CDR3 DNA is kept, with 45 bases framed from the first base. The chain links TRBV19 with TRBJ1-5; no confident D gene assignment can be made. This sequence was found in a human donor who received a COVID-19 vaccine. The source material was CD4+ T cells from PBMCs cultured with SARS-CoV-2 spike peptides, sampled after COVID-19 vaccination. The sample's cell subset or site label, decoded: SARS-CoV-2 spike overlapping peptide pool stimulation. The nucleotides read TGTGCCAGTAGTATAGGGACCCAGCACAATCAGCCCCAGCATTTT. This is translated as CASSIGTQHNQPQHF.